These 25 T cell receptor beta chains originate from one sample sequenced in a study of CD4 and CD8 cells across lung adenocarcinoma regions. TCRdb re-called the PCR reads with MiXCR, one entry per CDR3 protein. This sample has about 12,000 distinct CDR3 sequences, with approximately 48% found just once. Sample: CD8+ T cells from the margin of a lung tumor. These receptors were collected from a male donor with lung adenocarcinoma. The CD4 and CD8 labels of this study may be unreliable.

This sequence joins TRBV12-3 or TRBV12-4 and TRBJ2-3, with D perhaps being TRBD1 or TRBD2 (5 bases each). V was clipped by 11 bases and J by 12 bases, with 30 bases between them. The CDR3 length is 15 residues. The CDR3 sequence: CAGGLGHGNPETQYF. In DNA, the CDR3 is TGTGCCGGGGGTCTCGGACACGGAAACCCAGAGACCCAGTATTTT.

This chain connects TRBV10-3 to TRBJ2-3; maybe TRBD1 (6 bases). CDR3 length: 16 amino acids. V was pared by 6 bases and J by 9 bases, with 25 bases between. Looked up from germline, CDR1 is ENHRY and CDR2 is SYGVKD. The CDR3 DNA reads as TGTGCCATCAGGGATGGCAGGGGTGTTTTCAAAGAGACGCAGTATTTT. It is translated as CAIRDGRGVFKETQYF.

The gene calls are TRBV27 and TRBJ1-5; possibly TRBD1 for D (6 bases). The CDR3 has 16 residues. The V gene's germline CDR1 is MNHEY and CDR2 SMNVEV (reference sequence). V lost 6 bases and J 0 bases, leaving 15 bases between the germline ends. CDR3: CASRKGGYGSNQPQHF. The CDR3, as DNA: TGTGCCAGCAGGAAGGGGGGCTATGGTAGCAATCAGCCCCAGCATTTT.

This clonotype appeared once. One junction end does not reproduce the germline sequence, and a read error may be involved. The chain combines TRBV6-1 with TRBJ2-5, with D perhaps matching TRBD1 or TRBD2 (6 bases each). Looked up from germline, CDR1 is MNHNS and CDR2 is SASEGT. CDR3 length: 16 amino acids. The CDR3 sequence is CACGELGGRDTETQYF. CDR3 bases: TGTGCCTGCGGGGAGCTTGGGGGCCGGGACACAGAGACGCAGTACTTC.

This clonotype appeared once. Relative to the germline gene, one junction end is altered; a read error may explain this. V gene TRBV6-1 combines with J gene TRBJ2-1; TRBD2 is a possible D gene (6 bases). This CDR3 has 14 residues. Germline CDR1 and CDR2: MNHNS and SASEGT. CDR3 coding DNA: TGTGCGAGCAGTGCGGGGCCATGGGGGGAGACGCAGTACTTT. Residues: CASSAGPWGETQYF.

The chain links TRBV5-1 to TRBJ2-5; D assignment may be TRBD1 or TRBD2 (6 bases each). V was shortened by 8 bases and J by 4 bases, with 21 bases between the two germline ends. Germline-derived CDR1 and CDR2 are SGHRS and YFSETQ. CDR3 length: 15 amino acids. CDR3 bases: TGCGCCAGGGGGCTCGGGGGCCGTGACGGAGAGACCCAGTACTTC. The encoded protein is CARGLGGRDGETQYF. Supplemented by reference TRBV5-1 and TRBJ2-5, the full variable domain reads KAGVTQTPRYLIKTRGQQVTLSCSPISGHRSVSWYQQTPGQGLQFLFEYFSETQRNKGNFPGRFSGRQFSNSRSEMNVSTLELGDSALYLCARGLGGRDGETQYFGPGTRLLVL.

The rearrangement joins TRBV18 to TRBJ1-1; a weak D match, TRBD1 (5 bases). This CDR3 spans 14 amino acids. Looked up from germline, CDR1 is KGHSH and CDR2 is LQKENI. Trimming cost V 3 bases and J 5 bases, with 13 bases left between them. The CDR3 DNA reads as TGTGCCAGCTCACCCGGGGAGCGGACAACTGAAGCTTTCTTT. Amino acids: CASSPGERTTEAFF. Full variable domain (rest looked up from reference TRBV18 and TRBJ1-1): NAGVMQNPRHLVRRRGQEARLRCSPMKGHSHVYWYRQLPEEGLKFMVYLQKENIIDESGMPKERFSAEFPKEGPSILRIQQVVRGDSAAYFCASSPGERTTEAFFGQGTRLTVV.

This clonotype occurred a few times. This rearrangement joins TRBV20-1 to TRBJ2-3; D not certain. V lost 7 bases and J 1 base, leaving 9 bases between the germline ends. This CDR3 region has 12 residues. Germline-derived CDR1 and CDR2 are DFQATT and SNEGSKA (reference sequence). CDR3 loop: CSGSPGTDTQYF. The CDR3 nucleotides are TGCAGTGGCAGTCCGGGCACAGATACGCAGTATTTT.

This clonotype was counted only a few times. CDR3 protein: CSARLLSGVAGGGQETQYF. CDR3 DNA sequence: TGCAGTGCTAGATTACTTTCGGGGGTAGCGGGAGGGGGCCAAGAGACCCAGTACTTC. J is TRBJ2-5 and V is TRBV20-1; 11 bases match TRBD2. The CDR3 loop spans 19 amino acids. V lost 2 bases and J lost 1; bases outside the gene matches: 15. Germline-derived CDR1 and CDR2 are DFQATT and SNEGSKA (reference sequence).

This sequence joins TRBV7-6 and TRBJ2-1; D unresolved. The DNA end is a closer match to TRBJ2-7, so the J assignment may be wrong. Germline values: CDR1 SGHVS, CDR2 FNYEAQ. CDR3 length: 13 residues. This CDR3 is CASSLSTSYEQYF. CDR3 nucleotide sequence: TGTGCCAGCAGCTTAAGCACAAGTTACGAGCAGTACTTC.

The table lists this clonotype with many counts. V is TRBV7-2 and J is TRBJ2-1; 7 positions match TRBD2. The J call may be incorrect, as the DNA end agrees better with TRBJ2-7. The CDR3 is 13 residues long. CDR1 is SGHTA, CDR2 FQGNSA, per germline. The CDR3 DNA reads as TGTGCCAGCAGCGAAGGAGGGGACTATCAGCAGTACTTC. This sequence encodes CASSEGGDYQQYF.

The chain employs TRBV6-8 and TRBJ2-3; 8 bases are a match to TRBD2. Near its end, the DNA agrees better with TRBJ2-7, so the J call may be wrong. This CDR3 region has 17 residues. Germline V lookup: CDR1 MNHGY, CDR2 SAAAGT. The CDR3 DNA is TGTGCCAGCAGTTACCCACTAGCGGAATGGGGTAAAGACATGCAGTACTTC. Amino acid sequence: CASSYPLAEWGKDMQYF.

This clonotype was seen repeatedly, ten times or more. A much larger clonotype is one base distant, so this may be a read error. The chain has TRBV6-1 and TRBJ2-5; the match to TRBD2 covers 7 bases. V was pared by 6 bases and J by 11 bases, with 15 bases of the junction left unmatched. Germline V CDR1 and CDR2: MNHNS, SASEGT. The CDR3 is 14 amino acids. The CDR3 region has the DNA TGTGCCAGCAGCCCCAGCGGGACCTACAATGAGCAGTACTTC. This codes for CASSPSGTYNEQYF.

This clonotype was counted ten times or more. The chain links TRBV7-8 to TRBJ2-7; no firm D call. CDR1 and CDR2 from the germline V gene are SGHVS and FQNEAQ. With 5 bases removed from V and 6 bases from J, the gap between germline ends came to 11 bases. CDR3 size: 12 residues. The DNA of the CDR3 is TGTGCCAGCAGCAACGATCCCTCCGAGCAGTACTTC. Translation: CASSNDPSEQYF.

This clonotype was counted at least ten times. This clone may be a read error of a much larger clone one base away. The chain joins TRBV7-2 to TRBJ2-1; the D gene is possibly TRBD1 (6 bases). The DNA end is a closer match to TRBJ2-7, so the J assignment may be wrong. Germline CDR1 reads SGHTA; CDR2 reads FQGNSA. CDR3 size: 15 residues. In DNA form, the CDR3 reads TGTGCCAGCAGCGCCGGGGACACGGCCTACAATGAGCAGTACTTC. It translates to CASSAGDTAYNEQYF.

The V gene is TRBV10-3, the J gene TRBJ2-3; TRBD2 might be the D (6 bases). V lost 4 bases and J lost 12, with 32 bases in between. Germline lookup yields CDR1 ENHRY and CDR2 SYGVKD. The CDR3 loop spans 18 amino acids. As DNA, the CDR3 is TGTGCCATCAGTGGGCGGGTTTCTAGCGTGGGTAGCAAAAACACTCAGTATTTT. Protein sequence: CAISGRVSSVGSKNTQYF.

This clonotype was detected ten times or more. The rearrangement links TRBV12-3 or TRBV12-4 to TRBJ2-7, with 8 nucleotides matching TRBD2. The CDR3 has 13 amino acids. The junction had 3 bases not matched to a gene; V was cut back by 6 bases and J by 2 bases. This CDR3 is CASRTGRAYEQYF. The DNA for the CDR3 is TGTGCCAGCAGGACCGGGAGGGCCTACGAGCAGTACTTC.

V usage is TRBV27 and J usage is TRBJ2-4; D uncertain. V lost 9 bases to trimming and J lost 12 bases, with 21 bases between them. The CDR3 has 13 amino acids. Per germline, CDR1 MNHEY and CDR2 SMNVEV (reference sequence). As DNA, the CDR3 is TGTGCCAGGAGGCCAATTACCACAGACACTCAGTACTTC. It is translated as CARRPITTDTQYF.

This clonotype was observed at least ten times. The chain carries TRBV7-2 and TRBJ2-3, with D tentatively TRBD2 (5 bases). In germline, CDR1 is SGHTA, CDR2 FQGNSA. V lost 1 base, J lost 5 bases, and 13 bases lay in between. There are 15 residues in the CDR3. DNA of the CDR3: TGTGCCAGCAGCTTAGAGAGGGAGAAAATAGATACGCAGTATTTT. Encoded protein: CASSLEREKIDTQYF.

The genes are TRBV6-1 and TRBJ2-3; possibly TRBD1 for D (5 bases). The CDR3 has 13 amino acids. Deletions cut 7 bases from V and 3 bases from J, with 11 bases between. Germline CDR1 is MNHNS and CDR2 is SASEGT. CDR3 sequence reads: CASNPKGTDTQYF. Written as DNA, the CDR3 is TGTGCCAGCAACCCCAAGGGGACAGATACGCAGTATTTT.

On this clonotype itself: Relative to the germline gene, one junction end is altered; a read error may explain this. The chain links TRBV5-1 to TRBJ2-5, with a tentative D call TRBD2 (7 bases). Per the germline V gene, CDR1 is SGHRS and CDR2 is YFSETQ. CDR3 length equals 15 residues. The CDR3 nucleotides are TGCGGCGGGGGCTTGGGGGGCCGTTACCAAGATACGCAGTACTTT. Translated: CGGGLGGRYQDTQYF.

This rearrangement joins TRBV4-1 to TRBJ2-7, with D possibly TRBD2 on 7 matching bases. Deletions cut 4 bases from V and 4 bases from J, with 14 bases between. Germline V gene sequence: CDR1 MGHRA, CDR2 YSYEKL. The CDR3 sequence is 14 residues long. The CDR3 DNA is TGCGCCAGCAGCCCTGGGGGGGGCCTATACGAGCAGTACTTC. Residues: CASSPGGGLYEQYF.

Regarding this clonotype: Relative to the germline gene, one junction end is altered; a read error may explain this. The chain recombines TRBV27 with TRBJ2-5, with D unclear. This CDR3 contains 16 residues. The germline V gene encodes CDR1 MNHEY and CDR2 SMNVEV (reference sequence). CDR3 nucleotides: TGTGCCAGCAGTTCACGAGGAGCGCGTGGCCAAGAGACGCAGTACTTC. It translates to CASSSRGARGQETQYF.

This clonotype was seen only once. This chain uses TRBV6-1 with TRBJ2-3, with 7 bases matching TRBD2. Germline CDR1 and CDR2: MNHNS and SASEGT. This CDR3 is built from 15 residues. Trimming took 11 bases from V and 2 from J; bases not matched to a gene: 13. The CDR3 DNA sequence: TGTGCCGGGGGGGAATGGGCCCTCGTCACAGATACGCAGTATTTT. It encodes CAGGEWALVTDTQYF.

This clonotype rates as medium-sized. V gene TRBV6-5 combines with J gene TRBJ2-1; a possible D gene is TRBD2 (7 bases). This CDR3 is 14 amino acids long. Germline lookup yields CDR1 MNHEY and CDR2 SVGAGI. In DNA, the CDR3 is TGTGTAGCCGGCGCGGGGGAGAGGGGGAATGAGCAGTTCTTC. Protein sequence: CVAGAGERGNEQFF.